The T cell receptor (beta chain) described here comes from a study of radiotherapy plus CTLA-4 blockade in lung cancer. Across the whole study: Objective responses were recorded in over 15% of patients, with disease control recorded in approximately 32%.

Measured with immunoSEQ multiplex PCR; TCRdb has only the in-frame clones, and not every one. In the table there are 26,000 or so clones, about 80% of which are singletons. A word on this clone: Its target is unknown.

Overall study findings and caveats: Strongest reported response predictors: early blood clone changes and post-radiation interferon-beta. In blood, after radiotherapy plus ipilimumab, tumor-derived TCR clones expanded.

Patients had chemo-refractory metastatic non-small-cell lung cancer and received focal radiation plus CTLA-4 blockade that used ipilimumab. Germline V gene data show CDR1 as MNHNS and CDR2 as SASEGT. V was trimmed by 11 bases and J by 3 bases, leaving 14 bases between them. The length of the CDR3 is 13 residues. This sample comprised peripheral blood, obtained from a patient treated with radiotherapy plus ipilimumab. The chain has TRBV6-1 and TRBJ1-5, with D unresolved. The receptor's source is a human donor with non-small cell lung cancer that progressed on radiotherapy plus ipilimumab. The CDR3 loop is CAVQVFLNQPQHF. CDR3 sequence (DNA): TGTGCCGTGCAGGTGTTTCTCAATCAGCCCCAGCATTTT.